This is a list of T cell receptor beta chains from one sample in a study of T cell repertoires and HLA-DP antigens. No antigens are known for them. TCRdb's copy holds only in-frame clones and misses some; the assay was immunoSEQ multiplex PCR. The sample carries some 120,000 clones, about 91% recorded once. The specimen was CD4+ T cells from PBMCs. These receptors all come from a woman younger than 30 in good health and CMV-seronegative. The CDR3 runs from the conserved cysteine through the conserved F or W. Fields, in order: J gene, V gene, D gene, clone size, CDR3 protein, CDR3 DNA. D genes are given only for firm matches. The listing skips clone size in some rows; elsewhere it reads once, few, many or a size class.

J gene: TRBJ2-5
V gene: TRBV6-5
D gene: -
clone size: -
CDR3 protein: CASSKGQLLETQYF
CDR3 DNA: TGTGCCAGCAGCAAGGGCCAGCTTTTGGAGACCCAGTACTTC

J gene: TRBJ2-3
V gene: TRBV7-8
D gene: -
clone size: -
CDR3 protein: CASSSRGGASTDTQYF
CDR3 DNA: TGTGCCAGCAGCTCGCGAGGGGGAGCTAGCACAGATACGCAGTATTTT

J gene: TRBJ1-6
V gene: TRBV6-5
D gene: TRBD1
clone size: -
CDR3 protein: CASSYSRQGGSPLHF
CDR3 DNA: TGTGCCAGCAGTTACTCGCGACAGGGGGGCTCACCCCTCCACTTT

J gene: TRBJ1-5
V gene: TRBV2
D gene: -
clone size: few
CDR3 protein: CASNRGFVSNQPQHF
CDR3 DNA: TGTGCCAGCAACCGAGGGTTTGTTAGCAATCAGCCCCAGCATTTT

J gene: TRBJ2-5
V gene: TRBV6-1
D gene: -
clone size: once
CDR3 protein: CASSERTVRETQYF
CDR3 DNA: TGTGCCAGCAGTGAACGGACAGTTCGGGAGACCCAGTACTTC

J gene: TRBJ2-3
V gene: TRBV10-3
D gene: TRBD2
clone size: -
CDR3 protein: CAIREVGGRANSDTQYF
CDR3 DNA: TGTGCCATCAGGGAGGTAGGCGGGAGGGCCAACTCAGATACGCAGTATTTT

J gene: TRBJ1-2
V gene: TRBV28
D gene: -
clone size: -
CDR3 protein: CASSQSGMYGYTF
CDR3 DNA: TGTGCCAGCAGTCAGTCGGGGATGTATGGCTACACCTTC

J gene: TRBJ1-2
V gene: TRBV6-6
D gene: TRBD1
clone size: -
CDR3 protein: CASSYSPTGAYGYTF
CDR3 DNA: TGTGCCAGCAGTTACTCGCCGACAGGGGCCTATGGCTACACCTTC

J gene: TRBJ1-2
V gene: TRBV29-1
D gene: -
clone size: -
CDR3 protein: CSERDTNYGYTF
CDR3 DNA: TGCAGCGAGCGGGACACAAACTATGGCTACACCTTC

J gene: TRBJ1-2
V gene: TRBV28
D gene: -
clone size: -
CDR3 protein: CASSLIRQSYGYTF
CDR3 DNA: TGTGCCAGCAGTTTAATCCGACAGTCCTATGGCTACACCTTC

J gene: TRBJ1-5
V gene: TRBV28
D gene: -
clone size: -
CDR3 protein: CASSLLSGVNQPQHF
CDR3 DNA: TGTGCCAGCAGTTTGTTGTCAGGAGTCAATCAGCCCCAGCATTTT

J gene: TRBJ1-2
V gene: TRBV2
D gene: TRBD1
clone size: -
CDR3 protein: CASTLTGAMYGYTF
CDR3 DNA: TGTGCCAGCACCCTTACAGGGGCGATGTACGGCTACACCTTC

J gene: TRBJ2-2
V gene: TRBV2
D gene: TRBD2
clone size: -
CDR3 protein: CASRTSGRETGELFF
CDR3 DNA: TGTGCCAGCAGAACTAGCGGGAGAGAAACCGGGGAGCTGTTTTTT